This TCR beta chain was captured by sequencing in a study of OX40 agonist ivuxolimab in advanced cancers. Background on the study: The dose-escalation cohort had hepatocellular carcinoma, melanoma, renal cell or head and neck cancer.

For this clone: Its antigen is still unknown.

General observations from the study: Expanded clones belonging to CD8+ T cells outnumbered, on average, those of CD4+.

Germline CDR1 and CDR2: LGHNA and YNFKEQ. V shed 2 bases, J shed 8 bases, and the junction held 12 bases outside the gene matches. The CDR3 is 17 amino acids. The method was immunoSEQ multiplex PCR; TCRdb's version includes in-frame clones alone and lacks a portion of them. The data contain approximately 70,000 clones, 92% of them singletons. The starting material was CD4+ or CD8+ T cells sorted from blood, obtained in a trial of the OX40 agonist ivuxolimab. The chain recombines TRBV4-2 with TRBJ2-1, with 10 positions matching TRBD2. This sequence originates from an adult with an advanced solid tumor such as melanoma, head and neck, liver or kidney cancer. Written as DNA, the CDR3 is TGTGCCAGCAGCCAACCGAGCGGGAGGGCCAGTTTTGATGAGCAGTTCTTC. Amino acids: CASSQPSGRASFDEQFF.